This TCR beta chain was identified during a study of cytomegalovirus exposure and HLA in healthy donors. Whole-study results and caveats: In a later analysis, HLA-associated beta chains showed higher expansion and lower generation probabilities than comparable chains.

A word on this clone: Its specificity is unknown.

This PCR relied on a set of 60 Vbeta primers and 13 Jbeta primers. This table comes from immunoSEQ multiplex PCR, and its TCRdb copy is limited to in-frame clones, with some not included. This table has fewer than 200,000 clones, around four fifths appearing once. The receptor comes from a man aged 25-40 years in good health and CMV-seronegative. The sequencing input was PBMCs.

In nucleotides, the CDR3 is TGTGCCAGTAGTGAGGGGGGCGGGAGGGGCAATCAGCCCCAGCATTTT. This encodes CASSEGGGRGNQPQHF. The chain is built from TRBV19 and TRBJ1-5; D possibly corresponds to TRBD1 (6 bases). The V end lost 5 bases, the J end lost 2 bases, and 16 bases lay between the germline ends. This CDR3 contains 16 residues. Germline V gives CDR1 LNHDA, CDR2 SQIVND (reference sequence).